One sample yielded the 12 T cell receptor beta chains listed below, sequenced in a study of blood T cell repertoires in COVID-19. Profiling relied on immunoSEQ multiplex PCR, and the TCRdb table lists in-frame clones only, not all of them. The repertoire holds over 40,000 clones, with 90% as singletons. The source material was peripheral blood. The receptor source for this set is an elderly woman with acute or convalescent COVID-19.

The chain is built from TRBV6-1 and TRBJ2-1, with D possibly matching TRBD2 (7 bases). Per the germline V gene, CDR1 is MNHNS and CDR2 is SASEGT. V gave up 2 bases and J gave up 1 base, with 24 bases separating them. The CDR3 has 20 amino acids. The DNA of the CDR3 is TGTGCCAGCAGTGAAAGCTTTGCGGGGGCCGTCGGTAGGTCCTACAATGAGCAGTTCTTC. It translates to CASSESFAGAVGRSYNEQFF.

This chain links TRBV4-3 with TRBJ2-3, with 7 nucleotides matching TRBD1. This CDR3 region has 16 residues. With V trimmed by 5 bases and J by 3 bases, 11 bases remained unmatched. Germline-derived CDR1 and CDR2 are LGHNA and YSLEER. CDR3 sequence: CASSARASGGTDTQYF. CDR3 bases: TGCGCCAGCAGCGCCAGAGCGTCAGGGGGTACAGATACGCAGTATTTT.

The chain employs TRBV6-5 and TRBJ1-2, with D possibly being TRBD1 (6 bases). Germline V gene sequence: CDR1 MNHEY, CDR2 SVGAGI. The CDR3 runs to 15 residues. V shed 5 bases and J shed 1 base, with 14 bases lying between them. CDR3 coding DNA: TGTGCCAGCAGTAGGGGGGGGGCGCATAACTATGGCTACACCTTC. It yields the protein CASSRGGAHNYGYTF.

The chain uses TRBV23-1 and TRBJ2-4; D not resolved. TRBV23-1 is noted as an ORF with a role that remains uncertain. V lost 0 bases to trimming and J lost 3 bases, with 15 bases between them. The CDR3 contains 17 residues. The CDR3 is CASSQSVTWRRKNIQYF. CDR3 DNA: TGCGCCAGCAGTCAATCTGTTACATGGCGGCGCAAAAACATTCAGTACTTC.

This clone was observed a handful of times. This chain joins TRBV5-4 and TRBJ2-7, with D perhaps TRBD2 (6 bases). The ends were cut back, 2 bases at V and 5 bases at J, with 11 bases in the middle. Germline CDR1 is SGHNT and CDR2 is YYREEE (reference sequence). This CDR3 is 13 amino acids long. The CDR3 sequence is CASSFGRRNEQYF. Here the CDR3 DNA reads TGTGCCAGCAGCTTCGGGAGACGGAACGAGCAGTACTTC.

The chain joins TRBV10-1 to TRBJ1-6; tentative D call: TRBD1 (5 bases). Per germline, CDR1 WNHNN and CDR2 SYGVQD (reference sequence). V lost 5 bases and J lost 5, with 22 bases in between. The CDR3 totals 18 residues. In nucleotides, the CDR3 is TGCGCCAGCAGTTATCCGGACGGAGATGGGGGGGATAATTCACCCCTCCACTTT. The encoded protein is CASSYPDGDGGDNSPLHF.

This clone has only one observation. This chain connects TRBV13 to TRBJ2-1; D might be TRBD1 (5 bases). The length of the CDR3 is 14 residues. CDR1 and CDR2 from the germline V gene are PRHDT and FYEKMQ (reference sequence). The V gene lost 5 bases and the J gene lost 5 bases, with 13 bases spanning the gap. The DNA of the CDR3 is TGTGCCAGCAGCGCCCCGGACACCCACAATGAGCAGTTCTTC. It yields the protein CASSAPDTHNEQFF.

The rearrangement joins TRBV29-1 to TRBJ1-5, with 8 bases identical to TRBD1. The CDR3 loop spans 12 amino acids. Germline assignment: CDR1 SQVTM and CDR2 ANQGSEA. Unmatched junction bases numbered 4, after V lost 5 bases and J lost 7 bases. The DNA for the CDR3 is TGCAGCGTTATCGACAGGGGACAGCCCCAGCATTTT. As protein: CSVIDRGQPQHF.

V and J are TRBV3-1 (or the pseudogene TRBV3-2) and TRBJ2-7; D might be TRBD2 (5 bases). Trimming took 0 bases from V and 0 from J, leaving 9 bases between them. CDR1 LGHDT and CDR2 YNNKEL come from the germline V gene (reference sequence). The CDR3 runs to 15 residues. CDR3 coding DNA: TGTGCCAGCAGCCAAGAGCTAGGGAGCTCCTACGAGCAGTACTTC. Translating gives CASSQELGSSYEQYF.

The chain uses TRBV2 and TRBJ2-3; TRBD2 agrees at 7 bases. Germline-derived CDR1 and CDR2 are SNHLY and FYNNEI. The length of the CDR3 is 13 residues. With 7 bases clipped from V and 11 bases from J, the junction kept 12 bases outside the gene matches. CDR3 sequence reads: CASTENSGLRQYF. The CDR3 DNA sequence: TGTGCCAGCACCGAGAATAGCGGGTTGAGGCAGTATTTT.

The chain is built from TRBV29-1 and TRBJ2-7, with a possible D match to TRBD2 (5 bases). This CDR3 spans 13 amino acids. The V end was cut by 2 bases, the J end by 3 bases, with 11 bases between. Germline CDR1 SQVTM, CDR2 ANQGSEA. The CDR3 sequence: CSVEPNEGYEQYF. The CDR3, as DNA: TGCAGCGTTGAACCTAATGAGGGCTACGAGCAGTACTTC.

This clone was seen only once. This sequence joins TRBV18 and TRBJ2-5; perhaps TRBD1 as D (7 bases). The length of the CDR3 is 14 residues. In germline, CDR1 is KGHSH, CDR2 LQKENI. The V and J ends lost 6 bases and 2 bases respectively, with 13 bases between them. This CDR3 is CASSSTGRQETQYF. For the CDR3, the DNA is TGTGCCAGCTCCTCGACAGGGAGGCAAGAGACCCAGTACTTC.